The 6 T cell receptor beta chains below come from one sample, sequenced in a study of blood T cell repertoires in COVID-19. Sequencing used immunoSEQ multiplex PCR; TCRdb keeps in-frame clones, though not all of them. The table records approximately 330,000 clones, roughly 87% of them present only once. The specimen sequenced was peripheral blood. Receptor source: a man aged 25 to 40 with COVID-19, enrolled during active disease.

This clone has just one count. The genes are TRBV7-2 and TRBJ1-2; TRBD1 might be the D (6 bases). The germline CDR1 and CDR2 sequences are SGHTA and FQGNSA. V lost 1 base to trimming and J lost 6 bases, with 15 bases between them. This CDR3 is built from 15 residues. This CDR3 reads CASSLVAVYRDGYTF. The CDR3 DNA reads TGTGCCAGCAGCTTAGTTGCGGTTTACAGGGATGGCTACACCTTC.

The chain couples TRBV4-2 to TRBJ2-3; TRBD1 might be the D (5 bases). Germline CDR1 is LGHNA and CDR2 is YNFKEQ. The CDR3 covers 15 residues. Trimming shortened V by 4 bases and J by 3 bases, and 14 bases separated the two germline ends. DNA for the CDR3: TGTGCCAGCAGCCCATATGGGGCGGAAACAGATACGCAGTATTTT. It is translated as CASSPYGAETDTQYF.

V and J are TRBV7-2 and TRBJ2-5; TRBD2 aligns across 8 bases. The length of the CDR3 is 19 residues. Trimming cost V 1 base and J 5 bases; bases outside gene matches: 18. Germline CDR1 reads SGHTA; CDR2 reads FQGNSA. CDR3 DNA: TGTGCCAGCAGCTTAGTAGGCGGTGCTTTGAGCGGGGGCCGGGAGACCCAGTACTTC. This sequence encodes CASSLVGGALSGGRETQYF.

The V gene is TRBV7-2, the J gene TRBJ2-3; 9 nucleotides match TRBD2. CDR3 length: 17 amino acids. V gave up 1 base and J gave up 6 bases; unmatched junction bases: 11. Germline V CDR1 and CDR2: SGHTA, FQGNSA. The chain's CDR3 is CASSLVFAGGSADTQYF. The CDR3 DNA follows: TGTGCCAGCAGCTTAGTGTTTGCGGGGGGGAGTGCTGATACGCAGTATTTT.

This clone was detected only a few times. V usage is TRBV19 and J usage is TRBJ1-5; 9 bases line up with TRBD1. Looked up from germline, CDR1 is LNHDA and CDR2 is SQIVND (reference sequence). This CDR3 is built from 15 residues. The V segment lost 1 base and the J segment 7 bases; nucleotides outside the gene matches: 5. The CDR3 bases are TGTGCCAGTAGTATAGGGGGACAGGGAGGCCAGCCCCAGCATTTT. Its protein is CASSIGGQGGQPQHF.

This clone was seen only once. The rearrangement uses TRBV11-2 and TRBJ2-1; 10 bases map to TRBD2. CDR1 is SGHAT and CDR2 is FQNNGV in the germline V gene. Trimming removed 1 base from V and 0 bases from J; junction bases left unmatched: 6. This CDR3 contains 18 residues. The CDR3 sequence is CASSLVASGGPSYNEQFF. The CDR3 bases are TGTGCCAGCAGCTTAGTCGCTAGCGGGGGACCCTCCTACAATGAGCAGTTCTTC.